The 2 T cell receptor beta chains given below trace back to one sample, sequenced in a study of T cells in Graves' hyperthyroidism and ophthalmopathy. RNA transcripts were the template for amplifying TCR beta CDR3 regions. The HTBI primer set was used in a first-round RT-PCR of the TCR CDR3. MiXCR, run by TCRdb on the multiplex PCR reads, gives a single entry per CDR3 protein. The table shows roughly 560,000 distinct CDR3 sequences, with approximately 15% occurring only once. What was sequenced was blood. These receptor sequences come from a woman aged 35 to 49 with Graves' ophthalmopathy.

This clonotype has at least ten counts. The chain employs TRBV29-1 and TRBJ1-2, with D possibly matching TRBD1 (6 bases). Trimming took off 8 bases at V and 7 bases at J, with 17 bases between the two ends. This CDR3 contains 12 residues. The germline CDR1 and CDR2 sequences are SQVTM and ANQGSEA. The CDR3 spells CSFGGGSAGYTF. The CDR3 bases are TGCAGCTTTGGAGGGGGATCGGCTGGCTACACCTTC.

In its sample, this clonotype was seen many times. The J gene is TRBJ2-7, the V gene TRBV7-9, with 12 bases aligning to TRBD2. V was clipped by 5 bases and J by 7 bases; unmatched bases: 6. The CDR3 contains 14 residues. CDR1 and CDR2 from the germline V gene are SEHNR and FQNEAQ (reference sequence). CDR3 in DNA: TGTGCCAGCAGCCCTAGCGGGAGGGATGAGGAGCAGTACTTC. It specifies CASSPSGRDEEQYF.